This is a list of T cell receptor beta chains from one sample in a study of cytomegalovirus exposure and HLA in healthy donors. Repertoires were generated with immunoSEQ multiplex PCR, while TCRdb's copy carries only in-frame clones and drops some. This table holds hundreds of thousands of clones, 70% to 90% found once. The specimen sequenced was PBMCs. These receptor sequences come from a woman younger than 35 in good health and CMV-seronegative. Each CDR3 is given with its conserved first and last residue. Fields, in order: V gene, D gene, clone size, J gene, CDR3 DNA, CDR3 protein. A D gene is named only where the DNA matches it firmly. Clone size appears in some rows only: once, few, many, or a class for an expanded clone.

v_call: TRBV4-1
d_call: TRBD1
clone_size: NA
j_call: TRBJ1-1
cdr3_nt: TGCGCCAGCAGCCTCGGGACAGGGAGGGTACTTAGCACTGAAGCTTTCTTT
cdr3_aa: CASSLGTGRVLSTEAFF

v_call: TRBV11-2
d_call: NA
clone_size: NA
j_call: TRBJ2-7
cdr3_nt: TGTGCCAGCAGCTTAGAGGCGGGCTACGAGCAGTACTTC
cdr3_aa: CASSLEAGYEQYF

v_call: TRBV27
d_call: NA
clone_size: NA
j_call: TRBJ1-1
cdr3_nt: TGTGCCAGCAGTAACCCACGCGGGAACACTGAAGCTTTCTTT
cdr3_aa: CASSNPRGNTEAFF

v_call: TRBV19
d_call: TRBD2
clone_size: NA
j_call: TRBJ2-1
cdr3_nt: TGTGCCAGTAGTCATCCGGGACTATCATCCTACAATGAGCAGTTCTTC
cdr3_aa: CASSHPGLSSYNEQFF

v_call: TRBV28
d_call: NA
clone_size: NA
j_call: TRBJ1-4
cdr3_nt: TGTGCCAGCAGTTCTTATCAGGGGACGGGTGAAAAACTGTTTTTT
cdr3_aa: CASSSYQGTGEKLFF

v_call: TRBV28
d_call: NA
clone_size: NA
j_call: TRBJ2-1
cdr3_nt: TGTGCCAGCAGTTTGGACAGAAACTACAATGAGCAGTTCTTC
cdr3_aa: CASSLDRNYNEQFF

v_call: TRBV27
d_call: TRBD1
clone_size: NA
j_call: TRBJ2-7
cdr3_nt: TGTGCCAGCAGTCCGGACAGGGAGATTTACGAGCAGTACTTC
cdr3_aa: CASSPDREIYEQYF

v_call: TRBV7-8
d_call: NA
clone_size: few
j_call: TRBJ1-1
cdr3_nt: TGTGCCAGCAGCTTGCTGGACAGACAGAACACTGAAGCTTTCTTT
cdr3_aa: CASSLLDRQNTEAFF

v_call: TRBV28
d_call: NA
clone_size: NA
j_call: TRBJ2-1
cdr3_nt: TGTGCCAGCGCCCTGGGAGGAAACCTCGATGAGCAGTTCTTC
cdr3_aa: CASALGGNLDEQFF

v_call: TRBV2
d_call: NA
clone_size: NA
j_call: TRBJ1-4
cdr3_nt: TGTGCCAGCAGTGGGGGGGGGATTAATGAAAAACTGTTTTTT
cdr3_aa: CASSGGGINEKLFF

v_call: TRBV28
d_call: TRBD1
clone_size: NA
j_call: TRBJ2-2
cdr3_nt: TGTGCCAGCAGGGACCCGGGACAGGGGGTAGCCGGGGAGCTGTTTTTT
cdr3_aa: CASRDPGQGVAGELFF

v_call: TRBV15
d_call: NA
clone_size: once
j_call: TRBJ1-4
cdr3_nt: TGTGCCACCAGTCGGGAGGGACCTAATGAAAAACTGTTTTTT
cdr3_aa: CATSREGPNEKLFF

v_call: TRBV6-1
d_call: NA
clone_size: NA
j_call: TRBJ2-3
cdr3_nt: TGTGCCAGCAGTGTTATAGCCGGAGAGAGCACAGATACGCAGTATTTT
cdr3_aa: CASSVIAGESTDTQYF

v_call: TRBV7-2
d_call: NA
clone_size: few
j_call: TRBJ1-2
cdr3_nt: TGTGCCAGCAGCTTTGGAGGACAGCAACATGGCTACACCTTC
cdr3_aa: CASSFGGQQHGYTF

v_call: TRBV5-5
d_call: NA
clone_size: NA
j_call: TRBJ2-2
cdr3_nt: TGTGCCAGCAGCGCCGACAGAGACGGGGAGCTGTTTTTT
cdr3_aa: CASSADRDGELFF

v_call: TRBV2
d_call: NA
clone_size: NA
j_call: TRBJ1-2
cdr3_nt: TGTGCCAGCAGTGACCCCCGCCAGGGGAGAGAACTAACTGCTGGCTACACCTTC
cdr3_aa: CASSDPRQGRELTAGYTF

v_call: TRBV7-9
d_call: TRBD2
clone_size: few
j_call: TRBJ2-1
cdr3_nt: TGTGCCAGCAGCACCCCGACTAGCGGGGGCCACAATGAGCAGTTCTTC
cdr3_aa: CASSTPTSGGHNEQFF

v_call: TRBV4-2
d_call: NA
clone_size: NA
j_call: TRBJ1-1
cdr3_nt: TGTGCCAGCAGCCCCTCGATGGGGGCAACGCTAGAAGCTTTCTTT
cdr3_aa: CASSPSMGATLEAFF

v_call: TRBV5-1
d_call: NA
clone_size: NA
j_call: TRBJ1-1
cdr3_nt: TGCGCCAGCAGCTTGTTTAGTCCGAACACTGAAGCTTTCTTT
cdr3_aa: CASSLFSPNTEAFF

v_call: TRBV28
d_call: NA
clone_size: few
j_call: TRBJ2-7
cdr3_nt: TGTGCCAGCAGTTCTCCGTCCCAGCAGTACTTC
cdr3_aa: CASSSPSQQYF

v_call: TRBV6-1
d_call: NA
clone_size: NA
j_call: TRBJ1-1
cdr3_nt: TGTGCCACCCATACTCTACAGGGACGCACTGAAGCTTTCTTT
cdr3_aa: CATHTLQGRTEAFF

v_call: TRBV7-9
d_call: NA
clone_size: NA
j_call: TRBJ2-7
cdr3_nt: TGTGCCAGCAGCTACGGGTTCATCTACGAGCAGTACTTC
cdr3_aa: CASSYGFIYEQYF

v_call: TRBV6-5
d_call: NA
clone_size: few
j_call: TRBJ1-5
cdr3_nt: TGTGCCAGCAGCCCCACGGGAGGGAGCAATCAGCCCCAGCATTTT
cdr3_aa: CASSPTGGSNQPQHF

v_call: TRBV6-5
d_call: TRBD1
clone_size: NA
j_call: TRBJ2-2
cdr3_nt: TGTGCCAGCAGTTTGCGAGGGACAGGGCGGGCCGGGGAGCTGTTTTTT
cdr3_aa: CASSLRGTGRAGELFF

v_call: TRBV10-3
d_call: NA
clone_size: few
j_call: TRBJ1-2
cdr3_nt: TGTGCCATCACGGGGGGGGACTATGGCTACACCTTC
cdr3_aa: CAITGGDYGYTF

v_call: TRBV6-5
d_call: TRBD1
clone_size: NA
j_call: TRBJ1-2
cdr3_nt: TGTGCCAGCAGTCCCTACAGGGGTTCCAACTATGGCTACACCTTC
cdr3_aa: CASSPYRGSNYGYTF

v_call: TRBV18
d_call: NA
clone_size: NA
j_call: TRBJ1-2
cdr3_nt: TGTGCCAGCTCACCGAGTTCTAACTATGGCTACACCTTC
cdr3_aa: CASSPSSNYGYTF

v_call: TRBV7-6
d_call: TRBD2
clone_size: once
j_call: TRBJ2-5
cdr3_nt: TGTGCCAGCAGCTATCGCCGGGGGGGGGAGACCCAGTACTTC
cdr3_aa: CASSYRRGGETQYF

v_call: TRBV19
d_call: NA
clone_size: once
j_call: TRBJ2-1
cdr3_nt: TGTGCCAGTAGTATCCGGGACTCCCTATGGGGTGAGCAGTTCTTC
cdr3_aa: CASSIRDSLWGEQFF

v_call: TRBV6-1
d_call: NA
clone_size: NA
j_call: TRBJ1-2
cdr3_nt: TGTGCCACGGGGGGGGGCTACACCTTC
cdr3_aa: CATGGGYTF

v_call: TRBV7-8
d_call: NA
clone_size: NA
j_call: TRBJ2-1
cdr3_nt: TGTGCCAGCAGCTCCCGTTGGAGCTCTTACAATGAGCAGTTCTTC
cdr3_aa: CASSSRWSSYNEQFF

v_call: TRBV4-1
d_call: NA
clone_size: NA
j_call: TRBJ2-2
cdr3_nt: TGCGCCAGCAGCCACCCGAGGGGGTATACCGGGGAGCTGTTTTTT
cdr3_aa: CASSHPRGYTGELFF

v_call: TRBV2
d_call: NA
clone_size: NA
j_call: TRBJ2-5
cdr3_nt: TGTGCCAGCATCAAAGAGACCCAGTACTTC
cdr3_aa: CASIKETQYF

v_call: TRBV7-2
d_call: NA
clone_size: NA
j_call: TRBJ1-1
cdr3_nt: TGTGCCAGCAGCCCCTTTCGCACTGAAGCTTTCTTT
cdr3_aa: CASSPFRTEAFF

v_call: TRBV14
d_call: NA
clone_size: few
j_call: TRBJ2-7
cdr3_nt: TGTGCCAGCAGCCAAGCAAGCCTCCCCTACGAGCAGTACTTC
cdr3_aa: CASSQASLPYEQYF

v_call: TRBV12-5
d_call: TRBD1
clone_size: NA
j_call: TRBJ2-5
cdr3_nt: TGTGCTAGTGGTTCCACCGGGACAGGGGCGTTTTCGGAGACCCAGTACTTC
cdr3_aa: CASGSTGTGAFSETQYF

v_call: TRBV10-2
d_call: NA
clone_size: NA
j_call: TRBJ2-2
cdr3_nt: TGCGCCAGCAGTGAGGTGACTAGTGGCGGGGAGCTGTTTTTT
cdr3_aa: CASSEVTSGGELFF

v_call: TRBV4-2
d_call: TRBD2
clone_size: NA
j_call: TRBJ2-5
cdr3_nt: TGTGCCAGCAGCCAAGATTTCGGGCGGGGGGCAGAGACCCAGTACTTC
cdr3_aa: CASSQDFGRGAETQYF

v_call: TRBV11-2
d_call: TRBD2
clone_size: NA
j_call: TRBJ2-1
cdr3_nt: TGTGCCAGCAGCTTAGACCTAGCGGGTAGATGGATCTTC
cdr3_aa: CASSLDLAGRWIF

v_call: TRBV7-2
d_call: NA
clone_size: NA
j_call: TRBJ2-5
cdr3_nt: TGTGCCAGCAGCGAGGGAACCGGAGAGACCCAGTACTTC
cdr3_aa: CASSEGTGETQYF

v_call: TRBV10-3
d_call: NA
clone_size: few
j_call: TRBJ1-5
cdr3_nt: TGTGCCATCAGTGAAGGTAGGGGTCAGCCCCAGCATTTT
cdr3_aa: CAISEGRGQPQHF

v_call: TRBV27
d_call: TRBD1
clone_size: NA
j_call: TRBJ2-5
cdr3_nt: TGTGCCAGCAGACCGACAGGGTCAGAGACCCAGTACTTC
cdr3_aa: CASRPTGSETQYF